The clone carrying this TCR beta chain was counted only a few times. The CDR3 length is 14 residues. Trimming at V came to 4 bases and at J to 5 bases, leaving 7 bases not matched to a gene. From germline, CDR1 is SGHRS and CDR2 YFSETQ. The sample is drawn from a study of technical replicates of blood from a few donors. Generated by immunoSEQ multiplex PCR, the TCRdb table keeps only in-frame clones and is missing some. The table includes tens of thousands of clones, around 87% detected once. J is TRBJ2-5 and V is TRBV5-1; 8 positions agree with TRBD2. This receptor was obtained from a human donor in good health. Some clones in this sample may be carry-over from other donors' samples. The sample was PBMCs. CDR3 in DNA: TGCGCCAGCAGCCCCAGCGGGAGAGGGGAGACCCAGTACTTC. The encoded protein is CASSPSGRGETQYF.